This is a list of T cell receptor beta chains from one sample in a study of T cells after yellow fever vaccination. TCRdb reprocessed the 5' RACE reads with MiXCR, giving one entry per CDR3 protein. The sample gives about 580,000 distinct CDR3 sequences, 17% of which show up once; approximately 15% is in the top ten. The source material was PBMCs, sampled less than 6 days after the first yellow fever vaccination. The source is a man younger than 30 who received the YFV17D yellow fever vaccine. The CDR3 runs from the conserved cysteine through the conserved F or W. Each record gives: V gene, clone size, J gene, D gene, CDR3 protein, CDR3 DNA. D genes are given only for firm matches. Rows give clone size only sometimes, using once, few, many, or a class for an expanded clone.

>TRBV15|few|TRBJ1-3|.
CATSRLGGSGNTIYF
TGTGCCACCAGCCGCTTGGGGGGGTCTGGAAACACCATATATTTT
>TRBV21-1|few|TRBJ1-6|.
CASSKVRTGEAPLHF
TGTGCCAGCAGCAAAGTTCGGACAGGGGAAGCACCCCTCCACTTT
>TRBV5-4|.|TRBJ2-5|.
CASTQQGWETQYF
TGTGCCAGCACCCAACAGGGATGGGAGACCCAGTACTTC
>TRBV20-1|.|TRBJ2-3|TRBD1
CSASEGTALLNTQYF
TGCAGTGCTAGTGAGGGGACAGCCCTGTTGAATACGCAGTATTTT
>TRBV18|few|TRBJ1-4|.
CASSPRRTNEKLFF
TGTGCCAGCTCACCGAGGCGGACTAATGAAAAACTGTTTTTT
>TRBV20-1|.|TRBJ2-1|.
CSGRPGLIYNEQFF
TGCAGTGGCCGCCCTGGACTTATCTACAATGAGCAGTTCTTC
>TRBV12-3/TRBV12-4|.|TRBJ2-7|.
CASSPVLFYEQYF
TGTGCCAGCAGTCCCGTACTTTTCTACGAGCAGTACTTC
>TRBV6-1|many|TRBJ1-2|.
CASSGGSLEGYTF
TGTGCCAGCAGTGGAGGGAGTTTGGAGGGCTACACCTTC
>TRBV5-1|few|TRBJ1-3|.
CASRKRWGPGNTIYF
TGCGCCAGCAGAAAGCGGTGGGGTCCTGGAAACACCATATATTTT
>TRBV7-9|.|TRBJ1-1|TRBD1
CASSLGQGGYTEAFF
TGTGCCAGCAGCTTAGGACAGGGGGGCTACACTGAAGCTTTCTTT
>TRBV7-6|.|TRBJ2-5|.
CASSNRIGQETQYF
TGTGCCAGCAGCAACCGAATAGGGCAAGAGACCCAGTACTTC
>TRBV5-1|many|TRBJ2-1|.
CASSLVGGDYNEQFF
TGCGCCAGCAGCTTGGTTGGCGGGGACTACAATGAGCAGTTCTTC
>TRBV24-1|.|TRBJ1-1|.
CATSERGGKNTEAFF
TGTGCCACCAGTGAGCGGGGCGGCAAGAACACTGAAGCTTTCTTT
>TRBV14|once|TRBJ2-1|.
CASRHQGNLNEQFF
TGTGCCAGCAGACATCAGGGGAACTTAAATGAGCAGTTCTTC
>TRBV2|.|TRBJ1-2|.
CASSDPNSSIERRGGYTF
TGTGCCAGCAGTGATCCCAACTCATCAATAGAACGGCGAGGTGGCTACACCTTC
>TRBV20-1|.|TRBJ2-1|TRBD2
CSAKRGGYNEQFF
TGCAGTGCTAAACGGGGGGGGTACAATGAGCAGTTCTTC
>TRBV7-9|.|TRBJ2-5|TRBD1
CASSRTDRVETQYF
TGTGCCAGCAGCCGGACGGACAGGGTCGAGACCCAGTACTTC
>TRBV5-1|.|TRBJ2-4|TRBD1
CASSLDSAGGASKNIQYF
TGCGCCAGCAGCTTGGATTCGGCAGGGGGCGCGTCCAAAAACATTCAGTACTTC
>TRBV4-3|few|TRBJ2-5|.
CASSQDWGSGETQYF
TGCGCCAGCAGCCAAGATTGGGGGTCGGGAGAGACCCAGTACTTC
>TRBV2|medium-sized|TRBJ2-2|TRBD2
CASSRTSGANTGELFF
TGTGCCAGCAGTCGCACTAGCGGAGCGAACACCGGGGAGCTGTTTTTT
>TRBV4-3|.|TRBJ2-1|.
CASSPRGSLDEQFF
TGCGCCAGCAGCCCCCGGGGGTCTTTGGATGAGCAGTTCTTC
>TRBV7-2|.|TRBJ2-3|.
CASSLPKGLSTDTQYF
TGTGCCAGCAGCTTACCGAAGGGGTTAAGCACAGATACGCAGTATTTT
>TRBV10-3|.|TRBJ1-4|.
CAINLAGPQIGKLFF
TGTGCCATTAACCTGGCAGGTCCCCAAATTGGAAAACTGTTTTTT
>TRBV19|.|TRBJ2-2|TRBD1
CASSLRDRASPGELFF
TGTGCCAGTAGTCTCCGGGACAGGGCGTCCCCCGGGGAGCTGTTTTTT
>TRBV12-3/TRBV12-4|few|TRBJ2-7|.
CASRGGTVPTYEQYF
TGTGCCAGCAGGGGAGGGACAGTTCCTACCTACGAGCAGTACTTC
>TRBV27|.|TRBJ2-2|.
CASSRDQGGFWTGELFF
TGTGCCAGCAGTCGCGACCAGGGGGGCTTTTGGACCGGGGAGCTGTTTTTT
>TRBV29-1|.|TRBJ2-5|.
CSVSWLGQETQYF
TGCAGCGTATCGTGGCTCGGCCAAGAGACCCAGTACTTC
>TRBV12-3/TRBV12-4|few|TRBJ1-3|.
CASRFAGGGNTIYF
TGTGCCAGCAGATTCGCCGGTGGTGGAAACACCATATATTTT
>TRBV18|few|TRBJ1-1|.
CASSPVTGDLNTEAFF
TGTGCCAGCTCACCCGTCACGGGGGACTTGAACACTGAAGCTTTCTTT
>TRBV6-1|.|TRBJ2-3|.
CASSPALGEADTQYF
TGTGCCAGCAGTCCCGCTCTTGGAGAGGCAGATACGCAGTATTTT
>TRBV5-1|.|TRBJ2-1|.
CASSLVGASNEQFF
TGCGCCAGCAGCTTGGTGGGCGCGAGTAATGAGCAGTTCTTC
>TRBV3-1|many|TRBJ1-3|.
CASSPSGAGNTIYF
TGTGCCAGCAGCCCGTCCGGGGCTGGAAACACCATATATTTT
>TRBV12-3/TRBV12-4|few|TRBJ1-1|TRBD1
CASSRGTGEGYTEAFF
TGTGCCAGCAGCAGAGGGACAGGGGAAGGCTACACTGAAGCTTTCTTT
>TRBV7-7|many|TRBJ2-3|TRBD2
CASSLGVAGGTDTQYF
TGTGCCAGCAGCCTAGGGGTGGCGGGGGGCACAGATACGCAGTATTTT
>TRBV25-1|.|TRBJ2-5|.
CASSASGGPTKGTQYF
TGTGCCAGCAGTGCGTCCGGGGGACCAACTAAGGGGACCCAGTACTTC
>TRBV12-3/TRBV12-4|few|TRBJ2-1|TRBD2
CASTTRAGGIYNEQFF
TGTGCCAGCACCACCAGGGCGGGGGGGATCTACAATGAGCAGTTCTTC
>TRBV29-1|few|TRBJ2-2|.
CSARGGELFF
TGCAGCGCCCGTGGGGGGGAGCTGTTTTTT
>TRBV5-4|few|TRBJ2-5|TRBD1
CASSRQGVQETQYF
TGTGCCAGCAGCCGACAGGGGGTTCAAGAGACCCAGTACTTC
>TRBV7-2|few|TRBJ2-3|.
CASSLNRPVTDTQYF
TGTGCCAGCAGCTTAAACCGCCCGGTAACAGATACGCAGTATTTT
>TRBV28|.|TRBJ2-5|TRBD1
CASSHSGQGRTETQYF
TGTGCCAGCAGCCACTCGGGACAGGGAAGGACGGAGACCCAGTACTTC
>TRBV10-3|few|TRBJ1-4|TRBD1
CAIRQGGATNEKLFF
TGTGCCATTCGACAGGGGGGAGCAACTAATGAAAAACTGTTTTTT
>TRBV5-1|many|TRBJ2-3|TRBD2
CASSLYGTSVAGEDTQYF
TGCGCCAGCAGCTTGTATGGGACTAGCGTTGCCGGTGAAGATACGCAGTATTTT